The rows below give T cell receptor beta chains drawn from one sample of a study of shared clonotypes between healthy human individuals. Sequencing was performed with immunoSEQ multiplex PCR; in TCRdb, only in-frame clones are kept and a portion is missing. The sample consists of 2,500,000 or so clones, 90% to 95% of them appearing once. Sequencing was done on a sample of naive CD4+ T cells from PBMCs. The receptor source for this set is a man aged 18 to 30 in good health. Some clones in this sample may be carry-over from other donors' samples. The CDR3 runs from the conserved cysteine through the conserved F or W. A D gene is named only where the DNA matches it firmly. Clone size is given for some rows only: seen once, a few or many times, or a class if the clone is expanded.

size	D	V	length	J	CDR3	DNA
.	.	TRBV7-9	15	TRBJ2-1	CASSSRGSADNEQFF	TGTGCCAGCAGCTCCAGGGGATCGGCGGACAATGAGCAGTTCTTC
.	TRBD1	TRBV28	16	TRBJ1-1	CASRGTGTGVNTEAFF	TGTGCCAGCAGGGGGACCGGGACAGGGGTGAACACTGAAGCTTTCTTT
.	.	TRBV11-2	15	TRBJ2-3	CASSTSLGQTDTQYF	TGTGCCAGCAGCACCTCCCTTGGCCAAACAGATACGCAGTATTTT
.	.	TRBV6-7	14	TRBJ1-4	CHPRRGATNEKLFF	TGTCACCCTAGGCGGGGCGCAACTAATGAAAAACTGTTTTTT
.	.	TRBV20-1	11	TRBJ2-7	CSARGPLGMGF	TGCAGTGCTAGAGGACCTCTCGGGATGGGATTC
.	.	TRBV7-9	15	TRBJ2-5	CASSRGRGGEETQYF	TGTGCCAGCAGCCGGGGCAGGGGAGGTGAGGAGACCCAGTACTTC
once	.	TRBV5-8	13	TRBJ2-1	CASSFQVWNEQFF	TGTGCCAGCAGCTTCCAGGTTTGGAATGAGCAGTTCTTC
.	TRBD2	TRBV5-1	14	TRBJ2-5	CASSGVAGEQTQYF	TGCGCCAGCAGCGGAGTAGCGGGAGAACAGACCCAGTACTTC
.	.	TRBV11-2	12	TRBJ1-2	CASSLTGRGYTF	TGTGCCAGCAGCCTAACAGGGCGCGGCTACACCTTC
.	.	TRBV9	14	TRBJ1-3	CASSVQGSGNTIYF	TGTGCCAGCAGCGTGCAGGGCTCCGGAAACACCATATATTTT
.	TRBD2	TRBV7-3	15	TRBJ2-2	CASSLGTSGTGELFF	TGTGCCAGCAGCTTAGGGACTAGCGGAACCGGGGAGCTGTTTTTT
.	.	TRBV7-2	13	TRBJ2-1	CASSLEAASEQFF	TGTGCCAGCAGCTTAGAGGCCGCATCCGAGCAGTTCTTC
.	.	TRBV6-5	12	TRBJ2-1	CASSNGDGEQFF	TGTGCCAGCAGCAACGGGGACGGTGAGCAGTTCTTC
.	TRBD2	TRBV18	17	TRBJ2-3	CASSLGTSGSGTDTQYF	TGTGCCAGCTCACTAGGGACTAGCGGGAGTGGCACAGATACGCAGTATTTT
once	.	TRBV5-4	15	TRBJ2-3	CASSLEGRGTDTQYF	TGTGCCAGCAGCTTGGAGGGCAGGGGCACAGATACGCAGTATTTT
.	.	TRBV11-2	14	TRBJ2-7	CASGPFRGTYEQYF	TGTGCCAGCGGACCTTTTCGGGGAACCTACGAGCAGTACTTC
.	.	TRBV10-3	14	TRBJ2-5	CAISPDGGRETQYF	TGTGCCATCAGTCCCGACGGGGGGCGGGAGACCCAGTACTTC
few	.	TRBV29-1	14	TRBJ1-1	CSVEAGLSDTEAFF	TGCAGCGTTGAAGCGGGGTTAAGCGACACTGAAGCTTTCTTT
.	TRBD2	TRBV7-9	16	TRBJ2-7	CASSDGYSAGEKSGHF	TGTGCCAGCAGCGACGGGTATTCAGCGGGAGAAAAATCAGGACACTTC
.	.	TRBV19	16	TRBJ1-4	CAAAGRGLGTNEKLFF	TGTGCCGCCGCTGGAAGGGGATTGGGAACTAATGAAAAACTGTTTTTT
once	.	TRBV19	16	TRBJ2-2	CATRKQGAQNTGELFF	TGTGCCACCCGAAAACAGGGCGCGCAGAACACCGGGGAGCTGTTTTTT
.	.	TRBV10-3	17	TRBJ1-2	CAISEPFRVGQSNGYTF	TGTGCCATCAGTGAGCCGTTCAGGGTAGGACAGTCGAATGGCTACACCTTC
.	.	TRBV19	11	TRBJ2-1	CASSIGPEQFF	TGTGCCAGTAGTATCGGGCCTGAGCAGTTCTTC
.	.	TRBV6-1	16	TRBJ2-1	CASSAYVGVSYNEQFF	TGTGCCAGCAGTGCTTACGTGGGGGTCTCCTACAATGAGCAGTTCTTC
.	.	TRBV4-1	16	TRBJ1-2	CASSQGAGFLHYGYTF	TGCGCCAGCAGCCAAGGGGCAGGGTTTTTGCACTATGGCTACACCTTC
.	.	TRBV7-2	12	TRBJ2-3	CASSLDTDTQYF	TGTGCCAGCAGCTTAGATACAGATACGCAGTATTTT
few	.	TRBV19	14	TRBJ1-3	CASTTTVAVHTIYF	TGTGCCAGTACCACGACAGTTGCAGTGCACACCATATATTTT
.	TRBD1	TRBV9	14	TRBJ2-3	CASSKTGVRDTQYF	TGTGCCAGCAGCAAAACAGGGGTCCGGGATACGCAGTATTTT
.	.	TRBV30	15	TRBJ2-7	CAWTPLGGSGIEQYF	TGTGCCTGGACCCCACTAGGCGGATCCGGCATTGAGCAGTACTTC
.	TRBD2	TRBV10-1	15	TRBJ2-7	CASSEIYAGASEQYF	TGCGCCAGCAGTGAAATTTACGCGGGAGCTAGCGAGCAGTACTTC
.	.	TRBV27	15	TRBJ2-1	CASRPSVATYNEQFF	TGTGCCAGCAGACCGTCGGTAGCTACCTACAATGAGCAGTTCTTC
.	.	TRBV29-1	9	TRBJ1-2	CEKNYGYTF	TGCGAGAAAAACTATGGCTACACCTTC
.	.	TRBV28	13	TRBJ1-1	CAGGSPPNTEAFF	TGTGCCGGGGGGTCGCCCCCGAACACTGAAGCTTTCTTT
.	TRBD2	TRBV29-1	15	TRBJ2-5	CSVGGLAGPQETQYF	TGCAGCGTTGGGGGACTAGCGGGCCCCCAAGAGACCCAGTACTTC
.	TRBD2	TRBV5-6	16	TRBJ2-3	CASSLKTSGTTDTQYF	TGTGCCAGCAGCTTGAAGACTAGCGGAACCACAGATACGCAGTATTTT
.	.	TRBV28	11	TRBJ2-1	CASVSQREQFF	TGTGCCAGCGTTAGTCAGCGGGAGCAGTTCTTC
.	.	TRBV28	14	TRBJ2-7	CASSSLGSSYEQYF	TGTGCCAGCAGTTCCTTGGGGAGCTCCTACGAGCAGTACTTC
.	TRBD2	TRBV27	17	TRBJ2-7	CASSLSVAGGAPYEQYF	TGTGCCAGCAGTTTATCGGTAGCGGGAGGCGCTCCCTACGAGCAGTACTTC
few	.	TRBV27	13	TRBJ1-1	CASSLRVMSEAFF	TGTGCCAGCAGTTTAAGGGTGATGTCTGAAGCTTTCTTT
.	.	TRBV5-5	15	TRBJ1-2	CASSLGGASNYGYTF	TGTGCCAGCAGCTTGGGGGGTGCGTCTAACTATGGCTACACCTTC
.	.	TRBV11-1	17	TRBJ1-1	CASSLALGGRANTEAFF	TGTGCCAGCAGCTTAGCGCTCGGGGGCAGGGCGAACACTGAAGCTTTCTTT
.	TRBD2	TRBV11-2	18	TRBJ2-1	CASSFLTGTSGRTNEQFF	TGTGCCAGCAGCTTCCTCACGGGGACTAGCGGGAGAACCAATGAGCAGTTCTTC
.	.	TRBV5-1	15	TRBJ2-7	CASSLEGGYLGEQYF	TGCGCCAGCAGCTTGGAAGGGGGTTATTTAGGCGAGCAGTACTTC
.	.	TRBV7-2	14	TRBJ2-2	CASSLGGFAGELFF	TGTGCCAGCAGCTTAGGAGGGTTTGCCGGGGAGCTGTTTTTT
.	.	TRBV5-1	11	TRBJ2-3	CASSLSDTQYF	TGCGCCAGCAGCCTCTCGGATACGCAGTATTTT
.	TRBD1	TRBV28	13	TRBJ1-5	CASSYRGNQPQHF	TGTGCCAGCAGTTACAGGGGGAATCAGCCCCAGCATTTT
.	.	TRBV6-5	13	TRBJ1-5	CASSYSRDQPQHF	TGTGCCAGCAGTTACTCGCGGGATCAGCCCCAGCATTTT
.	.	TRBV20-1	11	TRBJ1-2	CSAREGYGYTF	TGCAGTGCTAGAGAAGGATATGGCTACACCTTC
.	TRBD2	TRBV7-9	14	TRBJ2-7	CASSLSGRFYEQYF	TGTGCCAGCAGCTTAAGCGGGAGGTTCTACGAGCAGTACTTC
.	.	TRBV5-4	14	TRBJ2-3	CASSPRLEGDTQYF	TGTGCCAGCAGCCCTAGGCTGGAAGGGGATACGCAGTATTTT
.	.	TRBV18	15	TRBJ2-3	CASSPYGGSTDTQYF	TGTGCCAGCTCACCCTACGGGGGATCCACAGATACGCAGTATTTT
.	TRBD2	TRBV7-2	17	TRBJ2-7	CASSLDSLAGTMREQYF	TGTGCCAGCAGCTTAGATAGTCTAGCGGGTACAATGAGGGAGCAGTACTTC
.	TRBD2	TRBV28	15	TRBJ2-7	CASHSYRSGAYEQYF	TGTGCCAGCCACAGTTACAGAAGCGGGGCCTACGAGCAGTACTTC